These T cell receptor beta chains were read from a single sample in a study of T cells in Graves' hyperthyroidism and ophthalmopathy. TCRdb re-called the multiplex PCR reads with MiXCR, one entry per CDR3 protein. This table has under 400,000 distinct CDR3 sequences, approximately 14% appearing once. The specimen was blood. These receptors were collected from a woman younger than 30 with Graves' hyperthyroidism that later progressed to Graves' ophthalmopathy. Both conserved end residues are part of each CDR3. The D gene is left open where the match is weak. Rows may omit the clone size; those that give it use once, few, many or a size class.

size	J	V	D	CDR3	DNA
many	TRBJ2-7	TRBV2	NA	CASSGGQTLLYEQYF	TGTGCCAGCAGTGGAGGGCAGACCCTGTTATACGAGCAGTACTTC
many	TRBJ2-5	TRBV7-9	NA	CASSLGGREETQYF	TGTGCCAGCAGCTTAGGGGGCAGGGAAGAGACCCAGTACTTC
NA	TRBJ1-2	TRBV4-2	NA	CASSQGSGETYGYTF	TGTGCCAGCAGCCAAGGTTCTGGGGAGACCTATGGCTACACCTTC
once	TRBJ2-1	TRBV3-1	TRBD2	CASGFETSGHGEQFF	TGTGCCAGCGGTTTCGAGACTAGCGGGCATGGGGAGCAGTTCTTC
few	TRBJ2-1	TRBV4-1	TRBD2	CASSQVSGTTRNEQFF	TGCGCCAGCAGCCAAGTCAGCGGGACCACCCGCAATGAGCAGTTCTTC
NA	TRBJ2-6	TRBV6-2/TRBV6-3	TRBD1	CASSYSRDRASGANVLTF	TGTGCCAGCAGTTACTCCCGGGACAGGGCTTCGGGGGCCAACGTCCTGACTTTC
few	TRBJ2-7	TRBV6-1	TRBD1	CASRQGARAYEQYF	TGTGCCAGCAGGCAGGGGGCAAGGGCCTACGAGCAGTACTTC
NA	TRBJ2-5	TRBV29-1	NA	CSVAGESPARTQYF	TGCAGCGTTGCGGGAGAGTCCCCCGCCCGGACCCAGTACTTC
many	TRBJ1-5	TRBV12-3/TRBV12-4	NA	CASSTWNQPQHF	TGTGCCAGCAGTACATGGAATCAGCCCCAGCATTTT
many	TRBJ2-7	TRBV18	TRBD1	CASSPGQAYYEQYF	TGTGCCAGCTCACCGGGACAGGCGTACTACGAGCAGTACTTC
many	TRBJ1-3	TRBV3-1	NA	CASSQFDTIYF	TGTGCCAGCAGCCAATTTGACACCATATATTTT
many	TRBJ1-4	TRBV12-3/TRBV12-4	NA	CASSFGGFGTNEKLFF	TGTGCCAGCAGTTTTGGAGGGTTTGGGACTAATGAAAAACTGTTTTTT
few	TRBJ1-1	TRBV27	NA	CASSLTGPRMNTEAFF	TGTGCCAGCAGTTTAACGGGGCCACGGATGAACACTGAAGCTTTCTTT
many	TRBJ2-2	TRBV6-1	NA	CASSTTGPVGELFF	TGTGCCAGCTCGACGACAGGCCCCGTCGGGGAGCTGTTTTTT
NA	TRBJ1-1	TRBV9	NA	CASSAITPEAFF	TGTGCCAGCAGCGCCATAACTCCTGAAGCTTTCTTT
many	TRBJ2-1	TRBV12-5	NA	CASGLGSINEQFF	TGTGCTAGTGGTTTGGGAAGTATCAATGAGCAGTTCTTC
few	TRBJ2-3	TRBV10-3	TRBD2	CAIAWREGSGLDTQYF	TGTGCCATAGCATGGCGGGAGGGCTCGGGTCTAGATACGCAGTATTTT
many	TRBJ2-1	TRBV15	NA	CATSRDQVGEQFF	TGTGCCACCAGCAGAGATCAGGTCGGGGAGCAGTTCTTC
NA	TRBJ2-7	TRBV29-1	NA	CSVVFLRSPYEQYF	TGCAGCGTTGTTTTTCTCCGTTCCCCCTACGAGCAGTACTTC
many	TRBJ2-1	TRBV11-2	TRBD1	CASRDSGQGLYNEQFF	TGTGCCAGCAGAGATTCAGGACAGGGGCTTTACAATGAGCAGTTCTTC
many	TRBJ2-3	TRBV6-1	TRBD2	CASRGLENWRRTDTQYF	TGTGCCAGCAGAGGACTAGAGAATTGGAGGCGCACAGATACGCAGTATTTT
NA	TRBJ1-2	TRBV18	NA	CASSPPLGGNYGYTF	TGTGCCAGCTCACCACCGTTAGGGGGAAACTATGGCTACACCTTC
few	TRBJ2-1	TRBV3-1	TRBD2	CASSQGRGGPLGEQFF	TGTGCCAGCAGCCAAGGGAGGGGAGGGCCCCTGGGGGAGCAGTTCTTC
few	TRBJ2-7	TRBV10-3	TRBD1	CATWTGGDYEQYF	TGTGCCACCTGGACAGGGGGGGATTACGAGCAGTACTTC
many	TRBJ2-5	TRBV7-2	TRBD1	CASSLVMGGRGQAETQYF	TGTGCCAGCAGCTTAGTTATGGGGGGCAGGGGGCAAGCGGAGACCCAGTACTTC
many	TRBJ2-3	TRBV7-2	NA	CASSLVAGRIDTQYF	TGTGCCAGCAGCTTAGTTGCCGGGAGAATAGATACGCAGTATTTT
many	TRBJ2-7	TRBV3-1	TRBD1	CASSYDRGYEQYF	TGTGCCAGCAGCTATGACAGGGGCTACGAGCAGTACTTC
many	TRBJ2-3	TRBV2	NA	CASSDNRWRNKDTQYF	TGTGCCAGCAGTGACAATCGGTGGCGGAATAAAGATACGCAGTATTTT
many	TRBJ2-3	TRBV3-1	NA	CASSHGLTGRADTQYF	TGTGCCAGCAGCCATGGCCTTACCGGGAGAGCAGATACGCAGTATTTT
many	TRBJ2-1	TRBV29-1	TRBD2	CSVKGASGSSYNEQFF	TGCAGCGTCAAAGGAGCTAGCGGAAGCTCCTACAATGAGCAGTTCTTC
NA	TRBJ2-3	TRBV28	NA	CAISELRDGTDTQYF	TGTGCCATCAGTGAACTCCGGGACGGCACAGATACGCAGTATTTT
NA	TRBJ1-2	TRBV19	NA	CASRDGTTIRGYTF	TGTGCCAGTAGAGACGGGACCACCATACGAGGCTACACCTTC
many	TRBJ2-1	TRBV2	TRBD1	CASKTDRGRDNEQFF	TGTGCCAGCAAAACCGACAGGGGGCGGGACAATGAGCAGTTCTTC
many	TRBJ1-1	TRBV29-1	NA	CSPYEGGEAFF	TGCAGCCCATACGAGGGGGGGGAAGCTTTCTTT
few	TRBJ2-1	TRBV4-1	NA	CASSQEIPGNSYNEQFF	TGCGCCAGCAGCCAAGAGATCCCAGGGAATTCCTACAATGAGCAGTTCTTC
many	TRBJ2-7	TRBV2	NA	CASTISQQMGEQYF	TGTGCCAGCACCATCAGTCAACAGATGGGCGAGCAGTACTTC
many	TRBJ1-6	TRBV20-1	NA	CSAREGTRSPLHF	TGCAGTGCTAGAGAAGGAACGCGTTCACCCCTCCACTTT
NA	TRBJ1-2	TRBV19	NA	CASSRAGGSGYTF	TGTGCCAGTAGCCGCGCGGGGGGCTCTGGCTACACCTTC
few	TRBJ2-7	TRBV19	NA	CASSHAGGDYEQYF	TGTGCCAGTAGCCATGCCGGGGGCGACTACGAGCAGTACTTC
many	TRBJ1-1	TRBV28	NA	CASSSGRPTEAFF	TGTGCCAGCAGCTCAGGGCGGCCCACTGAAGCTTTCTTT
many	TRBJ1-1	TRBV5-1	TRBD1	CASSLGAGGITEAFF	TGCGCCAGCAGCTTGGGGGCAGGGGGCATAACTGAAGCTTTCTTT
many	TRBJ2-5	TRBV30	NA	CAWSLRTLQETQYF	TGTGCCTGGAGTTTGAGGACACTTCAAGAGACCCAGTACTTC
many	TRBJ2-1	TRBV2	NA	CASSPSSGSSYNEQFF	TGTGCCAGCAGCCCCTCTAGTGGTAGCTCCTACAATGAGCAGTTCTTC
few	TRBJ1-1	TRBV19	TRBD1	CASSMGETGPLAEAFF	TGTGCCAGTAGTATGGGAGAGACAGGGCCATTGGCTGAAGCTTTCTTT
few	TRBJ2-5	TRBV20-1	TRBD1	CSTLTGGRQETQYF	TGCAGTACACTTACAGGGGGTCGACAAGAGACCCAGTACTTC
few	TRBJ1-1	TRBV7-6	TRBD1	CASSFGQGRNTEAFF	TGTGCCAGCAGCTTTGGACAGGGGAGGAACACTGAAGCTTTCTTT
few	TRBJ2-1	TRBV7-2	TRBD2	CASSPGLAGLQFF	TGTGCCAGCAGCCCGGGACTAGCGGGTTTGCAGTTCTTC
many	TRBJ2-5	TRBV18	NA	CASSPPGETQYF	TGTGCCAGCTCACCACCGGGAGAGACCCAGTACTTC
NA	TRBJ2-2	TRBV5-4	TRBD2	CASSRKPGLAGHGGELFF	TGTGCCAGCAGTCGAAAACCAGGACTAGCGGGTCACGGCGGGGAGCTGTTTTTT
few	TRBJ1-3	TRBV5-1	NA	CASSPGQPRSGNTIYF	TGCGCCAGCAGCCCTGGACAGCCGCGAAGTGGAAACACCATATATTTT
few	TRBJ2-3	TRBV7-8	TRBD2	CASSLGRGAGLAGAADTQYF	TGTGCCAGCAGCTTAGGCCGGGGGGCGGGCCTAGCGGGAGCGGCAGATACGCAGTATTTT
few	TRBJ1-2	TRBV4-1	TRBD1	CASGGTDSLTNYGYTF	TGCGCCAGCGGGGGGACAGACTCCCTTACTAACTATGGCTACACCTTC
many	TRBJ2-7	TRBV6-2/TRBV6-3	NA	CASISQSYEQYF	TGTGCCAGCATCTCACAGAGCTACGAGCAGTACTTC
many	TRBJ2-1	TRBV7-8	TRBD2	CASSLDRTSDEQFF	TGTGCCAGCAGCTTAGACCGGACTAGCGATGAGCAGTTCTTC
NA	TRBJ2-3	TRBV6-2/TRBV6-3	NA	CASSTRLDTDTQYF	TGTGCCAGCAGCACCAGACTTGACACAGATACGCAGTATTTT
many	TRBJ1-4	TRBV2	NA	CAAKATGGDEKLFF	TGTGCCGCAAAGGCTACAGGAGGAGACGAAAAACTGTTTTTT
few	TRBJ2-2	TRBV5-1	TRBD2	CASTLGLAGELFF	TGCGCCAGCACCCTAGGACTAGCCGGGGAGCTGTTTTTT
NA	TRBJ1-5	TRBV4-1	NA	CASSQRVLSGINQPQHF	TGCGCCAGCAGCCAAAGGGTTCTCTCAGGGATCAATCAGCCCCAGCATTTT
many	TRBJ1-5	TRBV2	TRBD1	CASRGDSRAQHF	TGTGCCAGCAGAGGGGACAGTAGGGCCCAGCATTTT
many	TRBJ1-3	TRBV30	NA	CAWSPQGLLGNTIYF	TGTGCCTGGAGTCCACAGGGTTTATTGGGAAACACCATATATTTT